This is a list of T cell receptor beta chains from one sample in a study of shared clonotypes between healthy human individuals. TCRdb keeps only in-frame clones here, not all; method: immunoSEQ multiplex PCR. The table has approximately 1,500,000 clones, under 99% seen once. Source material: naive CD4+ T cells sorted from blood. These receptors originate from a young man in good health. Both conserved end residues are part of each CDR3. The D gene is left open where the match is weak. Clone sizes are given selectively: once, few, many, or a class where the clone is expanded.

>NA|TRBV29-1|TRBJ2-2|NA
TGCAGCGTGCGACAGGTTCCCGGGGAGCTGTTTTTT
CSVRQVPGELFF
>NA|TRBV7-6|TRBJ2-7|NA
TGTGCCAGCAGCTTAGGGACTATTGGCGAGCAGTACTTC
CASSLGTIGEQYF
>TRBD2|TRBV5-1|TRBJ2-3|NA
TGCGCCAGCAGACGGACGCTAGGGACTAGCGGGAGATCAAGCACAGATACGCAGTATTTT
CASRRTLGTSGRSSTDTQYF
>NA|TRBV6-6|TRBJ2-2|NA
TGTGCCAGCAGTTACGCGTTAGGGGCGAACACCGGGGAGCTGTTTTTT
CASSYALGANTGELFF
>TRBD1|TRBV11-2|TRBJ2-2|NA
TGTGCCAGCAGCCCTGACAGGGGGCTGGGCGGGGAGCTGTTTTTT
CASSPDRGLGGELFF
>TRBD2|TRBV19|TRBJ2-3|NA
TGTGCCAGTAGCGGGACTAGCGGGAGAAGTGCAGATACGCAGTATTTT
CASSGTSGRSADTQYF
>NA|TRBV5-4|TRBJ2-2|NA
TGTGCCAGCAGCTTGCACACCGGGGAGCTGTTTTTT
CASSLHTGELFF
>NA|TRBV7-9|TRBJ1-2|NA
TGTGCCAGCAGCCCTAGGCTGGGGACGTTCTATGGCTACACCTTC
CASSPRLGTFYGYTF
>TRBD2|TRBV4-1|TRBJ2-3|NA
TGCGCCAGCAGCCAAGGCCCCTCAGCGGGGACCACAGATACGCAGTATTTT
CASSQGPSAGTTDTQYF
>NA|TRBV5-1|TRBJ1-2|NA
TGCGCCAGCGGGGGGGACTATGGCTACACCTTC
CASGGDYGYTF
>NA|TRBV2|TRBJ2-7|NA
TGTGCCAGCAGCCCCTACTACGAGCAGTACTTC
CASSPYYEQYF
>NA|TRBV9|TRBJ2-1|NA
TGTGCCAGCAGCGTAGAAGGATCCCCTTCCAATGAGCAGTTCTTC
CASSVEGSPSNEQFF
>TRBD1|TRBV5-1|TRBJ1-2|once
TGCGCCAGCAGCTTGAATGGACAGGGGGCTACCTATGGCTACACCTTC
CASSLNGQGATYGYTF
>NA|TRBV7-2|TRBJ2-7|NA
TGTGCCAGCAGCCCCGCCCCTGGGCTCGAGCAGTACTTC
CASSPAPGLEQYF
>NA|TRBV19|TRBJ1-1|NA
TGTGCCAGTATTGACTTGGGGCAGGGGACTGAAGCTTTCTTT
CASIDLGQGTEAFF
>NA|TRBV6-1|TRBJ2-7|NA
TGTGCCAGCAGTGGTTGGGCGGGCAGGGGAACCTACGAGCAGTACTTC
CASSGWAGRGTYEQYF
>NA|TRBV14|TRBJ1-4|NA
TGTGCCAGCAGCCAAGATCGGGGTAGGGGTGAAAAACTGTTTTTT
CASSQDRGRGEKLFF
>TRBD2|TRBV9|TRBJ2-7|NA
TGTGCCAGCAGTGAGACTAGCGGGAGCGTCAACGAGCAGTACTTC
CASSETSGSVNEQYF
>NA|TRBV10-1|TRBJ2-3|NA
TGCGCCAGCAGTGACCGACCGGATACGCAGTATTTT
CASSDRPDTQYF
>NA|TRBV18|TRBJ2-3|once
TGTGCCAGCTCACCGTCAAGCACAGATACGCAGTATTTT
CASSPSSTDTQYF
>TRBD1|TRBV29-1|TRBJ2-3|NA
TGCAGCGTTGATTCGCCAGGGGGTTCAGATACGCAGTATTTT
CSVDSPGGSDTQYF
>NA|TRBV18|TRBJ2-7|NA
TGTGCCAGCTCAGCTGCTCAGATATACGAGCAGTACTTC
CASSAAQIYEQYF
>NA|TRBV28|TRBJ1-5|NA
TGTGCCAGCAGTTTAGGGGGTCATAGCAATCAGCCCCAGCATTTT
CASSLGGHSNQPQHF
>NA|TRBV6-5|TRBJ1-3|NA
TGTGCCACCAACCGGGGGGCTACTGGAAACACCATATATTTT
CATNRGATGNTIYF
>NA|TRBV28|TRBJ2-7|NA
TGTGCCAGCAGAATACAGGGTATGGTAGCGGCTGAGCAGTACTTC
CASRIQGMVAAEQYF
>NA|TRBV27|TRBJ1-5|NA
TGTGCCAGCAGTTCCTCACCCGCTGGGCCCCAGCATTTT
CASSSSPAGPQHF
>NA|TRBV12-5|TRBJ2-1|NA
TGTGCTAGTGGTTTGGATAGGCTTGATTACAATGAGCAGTTCTTC
CASGLDRLDYNEQFF
>TRBD1|TRBV4-3|TRBJ1-2|NA
TGCGCCAGCAGCCAAGACCCCACAGGGGTGGTGTATGGCTACACCTTC
CASSQDPTGVVYGYTF
>NA|TRBV9|TRBJ1-4|NA
TGTGCCAGCAGCAGGGGTCAGGTTGAAAAACTGTTTTTT
CASSRGQVEKLFF
>NA|TRBV5-1|TRBJ1-1|NA
TGCGCCAGCAGCCCGGATGGGGATCGGATCACTGAAGCTTTCTTT
CASSPDGDRITEAFF
>NA|TRBV25-1|TRBJ2-3|NA
TGTGCCAGCAGTGAATACCAGGGCACAGATACGCAGTATTTT
CASSEYQGTDTQYF
>NA|TRBV28|TRBJ2-2|NA
TGTGCCAGCAGTTTGCAGAGCCAATCAAGTACGAACACCGGGGAGCTGTTTTTT
CASSLQSQSSTNTGELFF
>TRBD1|TRBV19|TRBJ1-4|NA
TGTGCCAGTAGTCTTAACTCGGACAGGGGAAAACTGTTTTTT
CASSLNSDRGKLFF
>NA|TRBV6-6|TRBJ2-1|NA
TGTGCCAGCAGTTATCGGGGGGAGCAGTTCTTC
CASSYRGEQFF
>NA|TRBV7-3|TRBJ2-7|NA
TGTGCCAGCAGCTTAGGATCCTACGAGCAGTACTTC
CASSLGSYEQYF
>TRBD2|TRBV27|TRBJ2-1|once
TGTGCCACCACCCCTACCGGGACTAGGACCTGGAATGAGCAGTTCTTC
CATTPTGTRTWNEQFF
>TRBD1|TRBV2|TRBJ1-1|NA
TGTGCCAGCAGGAGGACAGGGCGGACTGAAGCTTTCTTT
CASRRTGRTEAFF
>NA|TRBV2|TRBJ2-3|NA
TGTGCCAGCAGTGAAGTAGAACCTGGCGGGCAGCAAAGATTCACAGATACGCAGTATTTT
CASSEVEPGGQQRFTDTQYF
>NA|TRBV27|TRBJ2-7|NA
TGTGCCAGCAGTGCCTTCGTATCGTATCGTGGTGCGGCCGAGCAGTACTTC
CASSAFVSYRGAAEQYF
>NA|TRBV7-9|TRBJ1-1|NA
TGTGCCAGCAGCTTAGAGGGAGGGTTTACTGAAGCTTTCTTT
CASSLEGGFTEAFF
>TRBD2|TRBV19|TRBJ2-1|NA
TGTGCCAGTAGTAAGAGGACTAGCGGGTACAATGAGCAGTTCTTC
CASSKRTSGYNEQFF
>TRBD2|TRBV10-3|TRBJ2-7|NA
TGTGCCACTAGCGGTACCTACGAGCAGTACTTC
CATSGTYEQYF
>NA|TRBV6-6|TRBJ1-5|NA
TGTGCCAGCAGTTACTTGGCGGGTCAGCCCCAGCATTTT
CASSYLAGQPQHF
>NA|TRBV10-2|TRBJ2-3|NA
TGCGCCAGCTCTGGAACAGTCGTCTCAGATACGCAGTATTTT
CASSGTVVSDTQYF
>TRBD2|TRBV7-8|TRBJ2-5|NA
TGTGCCAGCAGCTTAGGAGGACTAGCGGGAGGGCCTAAGACCCAGTACTTC
CASSLGGLAGGPKTQYF
>TRBD2|TRBV28|TRBJ2-3|NA
TGTGCCAGCAGTTTACCCTCCTCGCGGGAAGTTGCGGGAGGCCGCACAGATACGCAGTATTTT
CASSLPSSREVAGGRTDTQYF
>NA|TRBV29-1|TRBJ1-4|NA
TGCAGCGCCCAGGGTATTGATGAAAAACTGTTTTTT
CSAQGIDEKLFF
>NA|TRBV9|TRBJ2-7|NA
TGTGCCAGCAGCGACCAGGGCTACGAGCAGTACTTC
CASSDQGYEQYF
>NA|TRBV5-1|TRBJ1-1|NA
TGCGCCAGCAGCTTCGACACTACAGGGAACACTGAAGCTTTCTTT
CASSFDTTGNTEAFF
>TRBD2|TRBV2|TRBJ2-5|NA
TGTGCCAGCAGTGAACCTAGCGGGATGGTCGAGACCCAGTACTTC
CASSEPSGMVETQYF